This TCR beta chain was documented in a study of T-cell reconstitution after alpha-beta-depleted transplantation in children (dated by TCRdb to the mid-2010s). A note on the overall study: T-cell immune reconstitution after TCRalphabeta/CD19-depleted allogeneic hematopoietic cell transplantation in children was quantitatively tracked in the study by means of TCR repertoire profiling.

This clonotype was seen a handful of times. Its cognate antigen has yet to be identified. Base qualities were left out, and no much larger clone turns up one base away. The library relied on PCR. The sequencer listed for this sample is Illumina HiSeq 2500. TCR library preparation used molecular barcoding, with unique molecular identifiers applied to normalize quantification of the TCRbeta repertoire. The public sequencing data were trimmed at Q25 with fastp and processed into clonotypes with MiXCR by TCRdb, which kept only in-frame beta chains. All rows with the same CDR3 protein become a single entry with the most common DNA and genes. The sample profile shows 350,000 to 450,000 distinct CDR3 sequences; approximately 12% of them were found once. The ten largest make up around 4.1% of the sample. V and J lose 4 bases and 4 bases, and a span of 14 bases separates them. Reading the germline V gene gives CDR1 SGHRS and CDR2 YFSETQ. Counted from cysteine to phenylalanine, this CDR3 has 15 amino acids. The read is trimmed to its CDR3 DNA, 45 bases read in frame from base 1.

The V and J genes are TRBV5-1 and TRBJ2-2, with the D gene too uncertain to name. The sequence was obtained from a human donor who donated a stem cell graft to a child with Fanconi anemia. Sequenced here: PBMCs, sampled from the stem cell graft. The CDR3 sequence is CASSTGPTSTGELFF. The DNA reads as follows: TGCGCCAGCAGCACCGGACCCACCAGCACCGGGGAGCTGTTTTTT.